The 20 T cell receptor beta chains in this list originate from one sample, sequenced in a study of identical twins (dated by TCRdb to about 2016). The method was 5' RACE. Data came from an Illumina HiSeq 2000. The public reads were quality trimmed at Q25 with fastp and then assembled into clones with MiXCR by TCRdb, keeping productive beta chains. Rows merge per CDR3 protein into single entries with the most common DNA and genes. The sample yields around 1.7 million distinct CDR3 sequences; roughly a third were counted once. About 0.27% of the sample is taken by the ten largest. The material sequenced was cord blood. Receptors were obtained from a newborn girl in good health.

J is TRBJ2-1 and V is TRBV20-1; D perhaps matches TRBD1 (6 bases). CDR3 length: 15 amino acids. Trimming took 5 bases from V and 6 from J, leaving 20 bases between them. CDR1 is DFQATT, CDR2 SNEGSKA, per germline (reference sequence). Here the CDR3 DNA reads TGCAGTGCTGTAACGCCGGTGGACAGCCGCAATGAGCAGTTCTTC. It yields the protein CSAVTPVDSRNEQFF.

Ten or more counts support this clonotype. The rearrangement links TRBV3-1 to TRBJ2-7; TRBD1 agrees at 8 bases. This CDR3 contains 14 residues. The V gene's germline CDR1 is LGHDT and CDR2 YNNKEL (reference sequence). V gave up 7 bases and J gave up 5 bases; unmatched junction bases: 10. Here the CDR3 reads CASKLTGGNDEQYF. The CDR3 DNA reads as TGTGCCAGCAAATTAACAGGGGGGAACGACGAGCAGTACTTC.

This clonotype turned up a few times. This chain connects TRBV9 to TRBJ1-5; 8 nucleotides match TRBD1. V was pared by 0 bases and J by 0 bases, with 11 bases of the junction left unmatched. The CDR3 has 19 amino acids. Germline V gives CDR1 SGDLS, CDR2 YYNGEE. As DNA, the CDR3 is TGTGCCAGCAGCGTAGCTCCGGGACAGGCCTACTATAGCAATCAGCCCCAGCATTTT. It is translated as CASSVAPGQAYYSNQPQHF.

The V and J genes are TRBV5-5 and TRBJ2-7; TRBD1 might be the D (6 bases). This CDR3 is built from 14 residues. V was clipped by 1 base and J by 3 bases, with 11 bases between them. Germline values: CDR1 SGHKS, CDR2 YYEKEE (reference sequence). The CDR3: CASSLSPGDYEQYV. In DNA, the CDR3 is TGTGCCAGCAGCTTGAGTCCAGGGGACTACGAGCAGTACGTC.

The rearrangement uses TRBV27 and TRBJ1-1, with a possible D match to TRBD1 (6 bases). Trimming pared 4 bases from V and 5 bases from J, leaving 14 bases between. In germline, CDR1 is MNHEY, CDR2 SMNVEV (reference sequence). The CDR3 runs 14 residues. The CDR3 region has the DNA TGTGCCAGCAGTTCAACAGGGATGTGGACTGAAGCTTTCTTT. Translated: CASSSTGMWTEAFF.

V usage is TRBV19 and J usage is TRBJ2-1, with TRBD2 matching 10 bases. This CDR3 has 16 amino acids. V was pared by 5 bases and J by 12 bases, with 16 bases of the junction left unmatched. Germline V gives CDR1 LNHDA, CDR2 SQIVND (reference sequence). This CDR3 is CASSLSGLAVWEGQFF. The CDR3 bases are TGTGCCAGTAGTTTGTCCGGACTAGCGGTTTGGGAGGGGCAGTTCTTC.

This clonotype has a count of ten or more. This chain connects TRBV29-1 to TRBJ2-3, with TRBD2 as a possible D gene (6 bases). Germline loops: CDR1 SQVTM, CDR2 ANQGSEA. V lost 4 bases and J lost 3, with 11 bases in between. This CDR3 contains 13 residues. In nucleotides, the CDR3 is TGCAGCGTTGGGGGAGGAGTAACAGATACGCAGTATTTT. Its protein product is CSVGGGVTDTQYF.

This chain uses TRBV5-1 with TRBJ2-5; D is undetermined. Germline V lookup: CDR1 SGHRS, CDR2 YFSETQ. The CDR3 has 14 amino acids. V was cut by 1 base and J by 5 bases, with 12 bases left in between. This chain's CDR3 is CASSLPSSTETQYF. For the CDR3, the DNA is TGCGCCAGCAGCTTGCCCAGCTCTACGGAGACCCAGTACTTC.

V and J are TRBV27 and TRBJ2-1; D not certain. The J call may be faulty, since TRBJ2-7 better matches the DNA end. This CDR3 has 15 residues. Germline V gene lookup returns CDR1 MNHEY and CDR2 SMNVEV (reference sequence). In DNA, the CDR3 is TGTGCCAGCCTCCCTCTCGGCAGCTCCTACAATGAGCAGTACTTC. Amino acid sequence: CASLPLGSSYNEQYF.

The CDR3 nucleotides are TGTGCCATCAGTGACCACCTGGTGTACAATGAGCAGTACTTC. The encoded protein is CAISDHLVYNEQYF. The V call is TRBV10-3, the J call TRBJ2-5; no clear D gene. This CDR3 has 14 amino acids. Germline V gene sequence: CDR1 ENHRY, CDR2 SYGVKD. The V end lost 3 bases, the J end lost 11 bases, and 19 bases lay between the germline ends.

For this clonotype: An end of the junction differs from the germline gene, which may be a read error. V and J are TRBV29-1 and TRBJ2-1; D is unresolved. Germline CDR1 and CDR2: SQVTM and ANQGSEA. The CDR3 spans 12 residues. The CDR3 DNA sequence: TGCAGCGTTGGGGGTAGCCCCCATGACCAGTTCTTC. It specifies CSVGGSPHDQFF.

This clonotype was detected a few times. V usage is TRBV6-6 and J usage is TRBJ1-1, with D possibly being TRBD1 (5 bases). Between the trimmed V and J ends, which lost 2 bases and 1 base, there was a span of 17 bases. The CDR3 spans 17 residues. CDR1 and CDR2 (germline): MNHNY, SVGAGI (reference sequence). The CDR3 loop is CASSYTAGRGPNTEAFF. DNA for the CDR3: TGTGCCAGCAGTTACACGGCAGGGCGGGGACCGAACACTGAAGCTTTCTTT.

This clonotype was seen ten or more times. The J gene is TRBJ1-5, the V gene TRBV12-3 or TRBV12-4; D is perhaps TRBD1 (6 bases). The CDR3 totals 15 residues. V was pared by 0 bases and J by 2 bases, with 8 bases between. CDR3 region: CASSLARQGNQPQHF. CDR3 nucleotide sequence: TGTGCCAGCAGTTTAGCTAGACAGGGCAATCAGCCCCAGCATTTT.

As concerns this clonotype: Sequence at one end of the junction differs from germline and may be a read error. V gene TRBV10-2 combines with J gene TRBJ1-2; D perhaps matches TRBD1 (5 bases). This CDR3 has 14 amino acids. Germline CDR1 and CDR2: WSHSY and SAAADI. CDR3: CTSRPGRGIYGYTF. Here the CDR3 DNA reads TGCACCAGCAGACCCGGACGGGGCATCTATGGCTACACCTTC.

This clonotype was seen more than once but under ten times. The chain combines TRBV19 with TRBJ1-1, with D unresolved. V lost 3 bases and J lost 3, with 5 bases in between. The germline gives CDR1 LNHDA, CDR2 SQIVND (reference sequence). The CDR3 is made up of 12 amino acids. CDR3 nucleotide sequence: TGTGCCAGTAGTATGGGTGACACTGAAGCTTTCTTT. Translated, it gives CASSMGDTEAFF. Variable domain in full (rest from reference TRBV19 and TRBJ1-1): DGGITQSPKYLFRKEGQNVTLSCEQNLNHDAMYWYRQDPGQGLRLIYYSQIVNDFQKGDIAEGYSVSREKKESFPLTVTSAQKNPTAFYLCASSMGDTEAFFGQGTRLTVV.

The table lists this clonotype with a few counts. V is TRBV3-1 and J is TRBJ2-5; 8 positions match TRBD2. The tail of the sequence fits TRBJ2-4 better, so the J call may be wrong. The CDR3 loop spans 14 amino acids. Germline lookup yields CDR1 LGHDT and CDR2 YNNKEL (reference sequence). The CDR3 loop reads CASSQGGGRNIQYF. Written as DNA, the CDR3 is TGTGCCAGCAGCCAAGGCGGGGGGAGAAACATTCAGTACTTC.

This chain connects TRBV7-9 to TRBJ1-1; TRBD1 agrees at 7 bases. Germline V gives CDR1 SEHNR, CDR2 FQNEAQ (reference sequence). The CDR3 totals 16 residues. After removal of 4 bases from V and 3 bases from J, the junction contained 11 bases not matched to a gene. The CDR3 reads CASSSFTGVRDTEAFF. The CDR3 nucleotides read TGTGCCAGCAGCTCATTTACAGGGGTTCGTGACACTGAAGCTTTCTTT. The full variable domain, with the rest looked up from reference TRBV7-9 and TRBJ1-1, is DTGVSQNPRHKITKRGQNVTFRCDPISEHNRLYWYRQTLGQGPEFLTYFQNEAQLEKSRLLSDRFSAERPKGSFSTLEIQRTEQGDSAMYLCASSSFTGVRDTEAFFGQGTRLTVV.

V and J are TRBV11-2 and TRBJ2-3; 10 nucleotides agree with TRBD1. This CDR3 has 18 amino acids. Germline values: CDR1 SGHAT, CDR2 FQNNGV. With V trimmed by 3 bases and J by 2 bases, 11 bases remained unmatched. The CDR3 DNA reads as TGTGCCAGCAGCTTTAGGACAGGGGGAATGATTTACACAGATACGCAGTATTTT. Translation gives CASSFRTGGMIYTDTQYF.

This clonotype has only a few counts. CDR3 sequence (DNA): TGCGCCAGCAGCCAAGGGAAGACGGCATCTAATGAAAAACTGTTTTTT. This translates into CASSQGKTASNEKLFF. The rearrangement uses TRBV4-1 and TRBJ1-4; D is uncertain. Trimming left V 1 base short and J 3 bases short, with 12 bases between. Germline V lookup: CDR1 MGHRA, CDR2 YSYEKL. The CDR3 extends over 16 amino acids.

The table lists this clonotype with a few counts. CDR3: CASTQGAVGSPLHF. The CDR3, as DNA: TGTGCCAGCACGCAGGGGGCTGTCGGTTCACCCCTCCACTTT. The chain is built from TRBV2 and TRBJ1-6; 8 nucleotides line up with TRBD1. The trim removed 7 bases at V and 9 bases at J, leaving 8 bases unmatched. CDR1 SNHLY and CDR2 FYNNEI come from the germline V gene. The CDR3 has 14 amino acids. Full variable domain (missing parts from reference TRBV2 and TRBJ1-6): EPEVTQTPSHQVTQMGQEVILRCVPISNHLYFYWYRQILGQKVEFLVSFYNNEISEKSEIFDDQFSVERPDGSNFTLKIRSTKLEDSAMYFCASTQGAVGSPLHFGNGTRLTVT.